Below, one TCR beta chain is given with its context. Only in-frame clones appear in the TCRdb table, and some are missing; sequencing was by immunoSEQ multiplex PCR. The sample consists of around 52,000 clones, roughly 94% of them appearing once. The data derive from a study of T cell changes during pregnancy in multiple sclerosis. This TCR derives from a female donor with multiple sclerosis, enrolled in a pregnancy study. Sequences were derived from CD4+ T cells from peripheral blood mononuclear cells, sampled in the second trimester of pregnancy.

The CDR3 bases are TGTGCCAGCTCCAAAGGGCCTAGCGGGAAGTCAGATACGCAGTATTTT. It encodes CASSKGPSGKSDTQYF. The chain has TRBV10-3 and TRBJ2-3, with 9 bases fitting TRBD2. The CDR3 loop spans 16 amino acids. Trimming removed 10 bases from V and 4 bases from J; junction bases left unmatched: 15. Germline CDR1 ENHRY, CDR2 SYGVKD.